The 31 T cell receptor beta chains below all came from one sample that was sequenced in a study of graft-versus-host responses after intestinal transplantation listed by TCRdb under 2021. The library relied on the immunoSEQ multiplex PCR assay. As stored in TCRdb, this immuneACCESS dataset retains in-frame rearrangements with V and J assigned. A fraction of the clones does not appear; measured against another copy, unresolved V genes explain less than half of the discrepancy, and the remainder lacks a known reason. In all, the sample holds around 23,000 clones, and approximately 83% of those were seen once. 0.95% to 1% of the sample goes to the ten largest clones. The sample in question was PBMCs, obtained around 460 days after intestinal transplant. These TCRs come from a human patient who received an intestinal transplant, so some T cells may come from the graft donor.

The chain couples TRBV27 to TRBJ2-7; D perhaps matches TRBD2 (6 bases). The V end was cut by 9 bases, the J end by 8 bases, with 23 bases between. Germline lookup yields CDR1 MNHEY and CDR2 SMNVEV (reference sequence). CDR3 size: 14 residues. CDR3 sequence: CASRRPGDRIQQYF. The DNA of the CDR3 is TGTGCCAGTCGTCGTCCGGGAGACCGCATACAGCAGTACTTC.

This chain uses TRBV14 with TRBJ2-5, with 12 bases aligning to TRBD2. Unmatched junction bases numbered 2, after V lost 4 bases and J lost 2 bases. From germline, CDR1 is SGHDN and CDR2 FVKESK. The CDR3 length is 15 residues. CDR3 nucleotide sequence: TGTGCCAGCAGCCGGACTAGCGGGATACAAGAGACCCAGTACTTC. This sequence encodes CASSRTSGIQETQYF. The variable domain in full, with the rest retrieved from reference TRBV14 and TRBJ2-5, is EAGVTQFPSHSVIEKGQTVTLRCDPISGHDNLYWYRRVMGKEIKFLLHFVKESKQDESGMPNNRFLAERTGGTYSTLKVQPAELEDSGVYFCASSRTSGIQETQYFGPGTRLLVL.

This clone has only one observation. This chain links TRBV11-2 with TRBJ2-7; D not resolved. This CDR3 contains 15 residues. V was pared by 7 bases and J by 2 bases, with 18 bases between. Germline values: CDR1 SGHAT, CDR2 FQNNGV. The CDR3 bases are TGTGCCAGCACCTACGAAGGGCTCGGGCCCTACGAGCAGTACTTC. The encoded protein is CASTYEGLGPYEQYF.

The chain recombines TRBV29-1 with TRBJ1-1; no reliable D call. Germline CDR1 reads SQVTM; CDR2 reads ANQGSEA. The CDR3 is 11 amino acids. Trimming removed 6 bases at V and 1 base at J, with 6 bases between. Here the CDR3 reads CSVVTNTEAFF. DNA of the CDR3: TGCAGCGTAGTAACGAACACTGAAGCTTTCTTT.

This clone occurred once. The chain employs TRBV6-6 and TRBJ1-1; D is uncertain. The ends were cut back, 8 bases at V and 1 base at J, with 14 bases in the middle. Germline CDR1 is MNHNY and CDR2 is SVGAGI (reference sequence). The length of the CDR3 is 14 residues. The CDR3 sequence: CASHGKRENTEAFF. Written as DNA, the CDR3 is TGTGCCAGCCATGGCAAGAGGGAGAACACTGAAGCTTTCTTT.

In this sample, this clone turned up once. The J gene is TRBJ2-3, the V gene TRBV7-2; 10 positions match TRBD2. Trimming took 2 bases from V and 6 from J; bases not matched to a gene: 5. Germline V gene sequence: CDR1 SGHTA, CDR2 FQGNSA. The CDR3 extends over 15 amino acids. CDR3 coding DNA: TGTGCCAGCAGCTTAAGCGGGAGGGCCCGGGATACGCAGTATTTT. It specifies CASSLSGRARDTQYF.

The rearrangement links TRBV6-6 to TRBJ1-2; no clear D gene. CDR1 is MNHNY, CDR2 SVGAGI, per germline (reference sequence). Trimming took off 0 bases at V and 4 bases at J, with 12 bases between the two ends. The CDR3 has 15 amino acids. The CDR3 loop reads CASSYSSGSLYGYTF. In nucleotides, the CDR3 is TGTGCCAGCAGTTACTCGTCGGGGAGCCTCTATGGCTACACCTTC.

The V and J genes are TRBV7-8 and TRBJ2-7, with D unclear. The length of the CDR3 is 13 residues. Trimming stripped 1 base from V and 3 bases from J, with 7 bases between. Germline V gene data show CDR1 as SGHVS and CDR2 as FQNEAQ. The CDR3 bases are TGTGCCAGCAGCTTAGGACCGGGCTACGAGCAGTACTTC. It encodes CASSLGPGYEQYF.

This clone has just one count. This rearrangement joins TRBV13 to TRBJ1-2; D might be TRBD1 (6 bases). Germline CDR1 is PRHDT and CDR2 is FYEKMQ (reference sequence). The CDR3 is made up of 14 amino acids. V shed 5 bases and J shed 6 bases, with 16 bases lying between them. CDR3: CASSNTGASDGYTF. CDR3 coding DNA: TGTGCCAGCAGCAATACGGGGGCGAGCGATGGCTACACCTTC.

The rearrangement joins TRBV21-1 to TRBJ2-1; TRBD2, the table's D call, was not compared with the DNA. TRBV21-1 corresponds to a pseudogene. CDR3 length: 13 amino acids. Written as DNA, the CDR3 is TGTGCCAGCAGCAAAGCGATAGTTAATGAGCAGTTCTTC. Encoded protein: CASSKAIVNEQFF.

The chain combines TRBV6-5 with TRBJ1-1, with D maybe TRBD1 (6 bases). Trimming removed 4 bases from V and 11 bases from J, with 14 bases in between. The length of the CDR3 is 12 residues. Germline CDR1 and CDR2: MNHEY and SVGAGI. The CDR3 DNA sequence: TGTGCCAGCAGTTCCCGGGGGCGCCTGGCTTTCTTT. It codes for CASSSRGRLAFF.

The V and J genes are TRBV6-5 and TRBJ2-7; a possible D gene is TRBD1 (5 bases). Looked up from germline, CDR1 is MNHEY and CDR2 is SVGAGI. V was clipped by 8 bases and J by 7 bases, with 18 bases between them. This CDR3 is built from 13 residues. For the CDR3, the DNA is TGTGCCAGCTCAAATCCCCCTGGGGCGGAGCAGTACTTC. It yields the protein CASSNPPGAEQYF.

The J gene is TRBJ2-5, the V gene TRBV19, with 10 nucleotides matching TRBD2. The J segment lost 5 bases and the V segment lost 7 bases, leaving 13 bases of the junction unmatched. CDR1 is LNHDA and CDR2 is SQIVND in the germline V gene (reference sequence). The CDR3 contains 16 residues. The CDR3 sequence is CASTVQAGGPGETQYF. CDR3 in DNA: TGTGCCAGTACCGTCCAAGCGGGAGGGCCGGGTGAGACCCAGTACTTC.

The rearrangement joins TRBV2 to TRBJ2-7; D is unresolved. The V gene lost 7 bases and the J gene lost 3 bases, with 10 bases spanning the gap. CDR3 length equals 12 residues. Per germline, CDR1 SNHLY and CDR2 FYNNEI. In DNA form, the CDR3 reads TGTGCCAGCACCCTAGATATCTACGAGCAGTACTTC. As protein: CASTLDIYEQYF. The variable domain in full, with the rest retrieved from reference TRBV2 and TRBJ2-7, is EPEVTQTPSHQVTQMGQEVILRCVPISNHLYFYWYRQILGQKVEFLVSFYNNEISEKSEIFDDQFSVERPDGSNFTLKIRSTKLEDSAMYFCASTLDIYEQYFGPGTRLTVT.

The chain has TRBV19 and TRBJ1-2, with D possibly being TRBD1 (6 bases). Germline V gene sequence: CDR1 LNHDA, CDR2 SQIVND (reference sequence). This CDR3 spans 13 amino acids. Trimming left V 6 bases short and J 4 bases short, with 12 bases between. The CDR3 sequence is CASSNTGFYGYTF. DNA of the CDR3: TGTGCCAGTAGCAATACAGGGTTCTATGGCTACACCTTC.

V usage is TRBV4-1 and J usage is TRBJ2-1; D not resolved. CDR3 length: 15 amino acids. Germline lookup yields CDR1 MGHRA and CDR2 YSYEKL. V lost 0 bases, J lost 4 bases, and 10 bases lay in between. CDR3 in DNA: TGCGCCAGCAGCCAAGAATTGACGGAATACAATGAGCAGTTCTTC. It yields the protein CASSQELTEYNEQFF.

V is TRBV7-9 and J is TRBJ2-5, with unresolved D. The CDR3 covers 14 residues. Germline CDR1 reads SEHNR; CDR2 reads FQNEAQ (reference sequence). Trimming stripped 5 bases from V and 2 bases from J, with 12 bases between. CDR3 bases: TGTGCCAGCAGCCCACGGCCGCGGCAAGAGACCCAGTACTTC. It translates to CASSPRPRQETQYF.

For the CDR3, the DNA is TGTGCCAGCAGCCCCTCCGGGGTCCAACATTCACCCCTCCACTTT. It encodes CASSPSGVQHSPLHF. The V and J genes are TRBV6-5 and TRBJ1-6; D is unresolved. The CDR3 has 15 residues. Trimming stripped 6 bases from V and 8 bases from J, with 17 bases between. Per germline, CDR1 MNHEY and CDR2 SVGAGI.

The rearrangement uses TRBV9 and TRBJ2-1, with 9 positions matching TRBD1. Germline-derived CDR1 and CDR2 are SGDLS and YYNGEE. This CDR3 is 21 amino acids long. With 4 bases clipped from V and 3 bases from J, the junction kept 23 bases outside the gene matches. This chain's CDR3 is CASSYPRDRVEGGRVYNEQFF. The CDR3 DNA reads as TGTGCCAGCAGCTATCCACGGGACAGGGTGGAGGGAGGAAGGGTCTACAATGAGCAGTTCTTC.

The chain carries TRBV19 and TRBJ2-7; TRBD2 aligns across 7 bases. The germline gives CDR1 LNHDA, CDR2 SQIVND (reference sequence). The V and J ends lost 3 bases and 2 bases, in that order; junction bases with no gene match: 1. The CDR3 runs to 13 residues. The CDR3 loop is CASSMSGTYEQYF. DNA for the CDR3: TGTGCCAGTAGTATGAGCGGGACCTACGAGCAGTACTTC.

The rearrangement joins TRBV11-2 to TRBJ2-1, with 7 bases that match TRBD2. Germline-derived CDR1 and CDR2 are SGHAT and FQNNGV. The CDR3 runs to 17 residues. The J segment lost 4 bases and the V segment lost 5 bases, leaving 14 bases of the junction unmatched. CDR3 region: CASSPGGGRALYNEQFF. The CDR3 coding sequence is TGTGCCAGCAGCCCCGGAGGAGGGAGGGCTTTGTACAATGAGCAGTTCTTC.

The rearrangement joins TRBV30 to TRBJ2-7, with a possible D match to TRBD1 (6 bases). Trimming took 3 bases from V and 3 from J, leaving 12 bases between them. The germline V gene has CDR1 GTSNPN and CDR2 SVGIG (reference sequence). The CDR3 consists of 13 residues. Here the CDR3 reads CAWSPGVIYEQYF. The CDR3 nucleotides read TGTGCCTGGAGCCCAGGGGTTATCTACGAGCAGTACTTC. The complete variable domain, with remaining parts taken from reference TRBV30 and TRBJ2-7, reads SQTIHQWPATLVQPVGSPLSLECTVEGTSNPNLYWYRQAAGRGLQLLFYSVGIGQISSEVPQNLSASRPQDRQFILSSKKLLLSDSGFYLCAWSPGVIYEQYFGPGTRLTVT.

The rearrangement joins TRBV19 to TRBJ2-6; D is unclear. The CDR3 is made up of 15 amino acids. V gave up 5 bases and J gave up 2 bases, with 10 bases separating them. Germline V lookup: CDR1 LNHDA, CDR2 SQIVND (reference sequence). This CDR3 is CASSPNRPGANVLTF. CDR3 nucleotides: TGTGCCAGTAGTCCCAATAGACCTGGGGCCAACGTCCTGACTTTC.

The chain recombines TRBV6-5 with TRBJ2-7, with 11 bases lining up with TRBD1. This CDR3 contains 15 residues. V dropped 9 bases and J dropped 3; count of bases not matched to a gene: 10. Germline V gene sequence: CDR1 MNHEY, CDR2 SVGAGI. The CDR3 bases are TGTGCCAGTAGGGGGGACAGGGGGGTGGGCTACGAGCAGTACTTC. Translating it yields CASRGDRGVGYEQYF.

This clone was recorded once. The genes are TRBV6-5 and TRBJ1-2; D gene ambiguous. Per the germline V gene, CDR1 is MNHEY and CDR2 is SVGAGI. This CDR3 comprises 11 residues. Trimming removed 4 bases from V and 7 bases from J, with 7 bases in between. CDR3 DNA: TGTGCCAGCAGTTCCGGGGTTGGCTACACCTTC. Residues: CASSSGVGYTF.

This rearrangement joins TRBV12-5 to TRBJ2-5; possible D gene TRBD1, 5 bases. The end of the DNA fits TRBJ2-7 better, so the J call may be wrong. Per the germline V gene, CDR1 is LGHNT and CDR2 is FRNRAP. CDR3 length: 15 amino acids. In DNA, the CDR3 is TGTGCTAGTGGTTTGGTAGGGCAGGGAAACTACGAGCAGTACTTC. Translation: CASGLVGQGNYEQYF.

V gene TRBV11-3 combines with J gene TRBJ1-3; D ambiguous. Germline assignment: CDR1 SGHNT and CDR2 YENEEA. The CDR3 is made up of 15 amino acids. Between the trimmed V and J ends, which lost 4 bases and 0 bases, there was a span of 10 bases. In DNA, the CDR3 is TGTGCCAGCAGCTCAAGGGAGTCCTCTGGAAACACCATATATTTT. Its protein is CASSSRESSGNTIYF.

V and J are TRBV11-3 and TRBJ2-5; TRBD2 matches at 14 bases. The closer fit of TRBJ2-7 to the DNA end suggests the J call may be wrong. The CDR3 loop spans 15 amino acids. Germline V gene data show CDR1 as SGHNT and CDR2 as YENEEA. DNA of the CDR3: TGTGCCAGCAGCCCATCGACTAGCGGGGGGGGCGAGCAGTACTTC. Translating it yields CASSPSTSGGGEQYF.

This chain joins TRBV28 and TRBJ2-2; D not certain. The CDR3 contains 14 residues. From germline, CDR1 is MDHEN and CDR2 SYDVKM. V was trimmed by 4 bases and J by 4 bases, leaving 10 bases between them. The CDR3 sequence is CASSSPTGTGELFF. DNA for the CDR3: TGTGCCAGCAGTTCCCCTACTGGCACCGGGGAGCTGTTTTTT.

The chain combines TRBV29-1 with TRBJ2-7, with TRBD2 matching over 13 bases. Germline V gives CDR1 SQVTM, CDR2 ANQGSEA. This CDR3 is built from 17 residues. V trimming: 3 bases; J trimming: 2 bases; junction bases outside the gene matches: 10. The CDR3 region is CSVDGLAGASSPYEQYF. The CDR3 DNA is TGCAGCGTTGACGGACTAGCGGGAGCTTCGTCCCCCTACGAGCAGTACTTC.

The chain carries TRBV6-1 and TRBJ2-1; the D is unclear. The ends were cut back, 3 bases at V and 10 bases at J, with 13 bases in the middle. The V gene's germline CDR1 is MNHNS and CDR2 SASEGT. CDR3 size: 13 residues. The CDR3 sequence: CASSEFAQSEQFF. The CDR3 bases are TGTGCCAGCAGTGAGTTCGCTCAATCCGAGCAGTTCTTC.